A single T cell receptor beta chain is shown here with its context. This entry belongs to a study of blood T cell repertoires in COVID-19. Profiled with immunoSEQ multiplex PCR; TCRdb holds only in-frame clones, not every one. The sample has under 300,000 clones, approximately 79% seen once. The CDR3 sequence is 15 residues long. CDR1 is MNHEY and CDR2 is SMNVEV in the germline V gene (reference sequence). J gave up 0 bases and V 6 bases, and 5 bases lay outside the gene matches. The receptor's source is a woman in her thirties or forties with active or convalescent COVID-19. The rearrangement links TRBV27 to TRBJ2-1; 7 bases line up with TRBD2. Sequencing was done on a sample of peripheral blood. CDR3 amino acids: CASSRSGDSYNEQFF. CDR3 DNA sequence: TGTGCCAGCAGCCGGAGCGGGGACTCCTACAATGAGCAGTTCTTC.